This T cell receptor beta chain was documented in a study of CD8 T cells in ankylosing spondylitis. The length of the CDR3 is 17 residues. V shed 2 bases and J shed 2 bases, with 18 bases lying between them. TCRdb reprocessed the 5' RACE reads via MiXCR and lists one record per CDR3 protein. Here the sample spans over 700,000 distinct CDR3 sequences, under 20% being singletons. As for this clonotype: As yet, its antigen is unknown.

Regarding the study as a whole: Peripheral blood held disease-linked clones only at relatively low frequency, and these were CD8+. Reportedly, significant enrichment of disease-linked clones occurred in matched ankylosing spondylitis synovial fluid. Ankylosing spondylitis blood seemed to carry a telltale TCR beta motif made of seven or eight highly homologous variants.

The sequenced material came from blood, either unsorted or a sorted T cell fraction (not recorded which). The chain joins TRBV12-3 or TRBV12-4 to TRBJ2-5, with D perhaps TRBD2 (6 bases). The origin of this receptor is a male donor with ankylosing spondylitis. The CDR3 coding sequence is TGTGCCAGCAGTTTAAAGGTCGGAGGGCAGCAGCAAGAGACCCAGTACTTC. Translated, it gives CASSLKVGGQQQETQYF.